The clone carrying this T cell receptor beta chain was seen a handful of times. Its antigen is as yet unknown. Gene names refer to mouse genes. Sequencing ends 1 residue short of the CDR3 end; the germline J gene provides the rest. Survey-depth TCRbeta CDR3 sequencing reported V/J genes and productive frequencies. Sequencing was performed with immunoSEQ multiplex PCR; in TCRdb, only in-frame clones are kept and a portion is missing. Here the sample spans roughly 8,100 clones, around 33% being singletons. These data are taken from a study of tissue T cells after allogeneic stem cell transplantation. Study-level points and caveats: TCR repertoires tracked anatomic similarity, regardless of disease or transplant status.

This CDR3 is 14 amino acids long. Trimming left V 5 bases short and J 0 bases short, with 8 bases between. Germline CDR1 reads SNHLY; CDR2 reads FYNGKV (reference sequence). Time point described: mouse harvest day 14 after allogeneic transplant. Tail vein injection delivered 10^7 T-cell-depleted bone marrow cells and 10^6 splenic CD5+ T cells. Mice had MHC-mismatched B6 into BALB/c GVHD, sampled day 7 or 14. Sample: skin. The receptor's source is a female BALB/c mouse given C57BL/6 T cells with graft-versus-host disease after an allogeneic hematopoietic cell transplant. This rearrangement joins TRBV3 to TRBJ1-3; no clear D gene. The DNA read from the CDR3 is TGTGCCAGCAGCAAACAGAATTCTGGAAATACGCTCTAT. It yields the protein CASSKQNSGNTLY. The full CDR3 protein reads CASSKQNSGNTLYF.